This T cell receptor (beta chain) is from a study of blood T cell repertoires in COVID-19. Study as a whole: Some COVID-19 samples were acute and others convalescent; all came from the United States, Italy and Spain. Sources were T cells, B-cell-depleted T cells, or PBMCs; the material itself was cDNA or gDNA.

The junction had 4 bases not matched to a gene; V was cut back by 6 bases and J by 4 bases. The CDR3 sequence is 13 residues long. From germline, CDR1 is SGHDN and CDR2 FVKESK. Per the original data handling: Quantification of nucleated cells was approximated via reference gene primer amplification. The data were produced by immunoSEQ multiplex PCR, yet TCRdb's version contains in-frame clones alone and is incomplete. V and J calls and clone size follow that table, whereas D and trimming were derived from the DNA. The table lists 250,000 or so clones, 86% of them singletons. Material for sequencing was peripheral blood. The genes are TRBV14 and TRBJ2-5, with 8 positions matching TRBD1. The receptor comes from a man aged 40-49 years with active or convalescent COVID-19. CDR3 DNA sequence: TGTGCCAGCAGTGATGACAGGGGAGAGACCCAGTACTTC. It encodes CASSDDRGETQYF.